Sequencing of this TCR beta chain was carried out in a study of CD8 T cells in ankylosing spondylitis. Study results and caveats: Reportedly, disease-linked clones are significantly enriched in ankylosing spondylitis patients' matched synovial fluid. Seemingly distinctive of ankylosing spondylitis blood was a TCR beta motif formed by eight highly homologous variants. Previously reported in reactive arthritis synovial fluid and blood were some of the motif variants.

Quantitative 5'-RACE with molecular barcodes was used to make the TCR beta libraries. MiXCR, applied by TCRdb to the 5' RACE reads, yields one record per CDR3 protein. The sample has some 240,000 distinct CDR3 sequences, 18% seen once; the top ten hold roughly 34%. This clonotype has just a few counts. Its antigen is as yet unknown. The receptor comes from a male donor with ankylosing spondylitis or in good health (not recorded which). Input material: blood, either unsorted or a sorted T cell fraction (not recorded which).

This chain's CDR3 is CAIQGAGGLSGELFF. CDR3 DNA sequence: TGTGCCATCCAGGGAGCGGGAGGGTTGTCCGGGGAGCTGTTTTTT. The chain uses TRBV12-3 or TRBV12-4 and TRBJ2-2; 10 positions agree with TRBD2. The junction had 11 bases not matched to a gene; V was cut back by 10 bases and J by 6 bases. This CDR3 spans 15 amino acids.